The T cell receptor beta chain described here comes from a study of OX40 agonist ivuxolimab in advanced cancers. Background on the study: Patients assigned to dose escalation were diagnosed with hepatocellular carcinoma, melanoma, renal cell or head and neck cancer. General study findings and limits: Among the nonresponders, some also had low normalized T-cell clonal expansion.

The CDR3 covers 14 residues. Germline CDR1 and CDR2: SGHVS and FQNEAQ. V shed 3 bases and J shed 3 bases, with 11 bases lying between them. Baseline was the first blood sampling point, followed by cycle 4 day 1 and cycle 7 day 1. Note on this clone: The target antigen is unknown.

Some clones are missing from TCRdb's copy, which holds only in-frame ones; the method was immunoSEQ multiplex PCR. The data hold some 50,000 clones, with about 88% observed a single time. The chain carries TRBV7-8 and TRBJ1-1; unclear D gene. Sample: CD4+ or CD8+ T cells sorted from blood, taken in a trial of the OX40 agonist ivuxolimab. This clonotype was obtained from an adult with an advanced solid tumor such as melanoma, head and neck, liver or kidney cancer. The chain's CDR3 is CASSFSPKDTEAFF. The CDR3 DNA sequence: TGTGCCAGCAGCTTCTCACCAAAGGACACTGAAGCTTTCTTT. Combining the CDR3 with reference TRBV7-8 and TRBJ1-1 gives the whole variable domain GAGVSQSPRYKVAKRGQDVALRCDPISGHVSLFWYQQALGQGPEFLTYFQNEAQLDKSGLPSDRFFAERPEGSVSTLKIQRTQQEDSAVYLCASSFSPKDTEAFFGQGTRLTVV.